The 5 T cell receptor beta chains presented below share a single source sample, sequenced in a study of blood T cells in healthy people across ages. The use of a sample-barcoded 5' primer and a J-beta primer mix characterized a second PCR of about 6 to 11 cycles. One entry per CDR3 protein, called by TCRdb with MiXCR from the 5' RACE reads. The sample yields 650,000 to 1,000,000 distinct CDR3 sequences, around 34% seen once. The source material was blood. These receptors came from a man aged 18 to 35 in good health.

This clonotype was observed a handful of times. V is TRBV4-1 and J is TRBJ2-1; D is perhaps TRBD2 (5 bases). V lost 0 bases and J 3 bases, leaving 12 bases between the germline ends. The germline V gene has CDR1 MGHRA and CDR2 YSYEKL. The CDR3 covers 16 residues. In DNA, the CDR3 is TGCGCCAGCAGCCAAGAATTCAGCGGATACTACAATGAGCAGTTCTTC. Protein: CASSQEFSGYYNEQFF.

In the case of this clonotype: An end of the junction differs from the germline gene, which may be a read error. V usage is TRBV3-1 and J usage is TRBJ2-1; 10 nucleotides line up with TRBD2. CDR3 length: 18 residues. Germline V CDR1 and CDR2: LGHDT, YNNKEL (reference sequence). CDR3 in DNA: TGTGCCAGCAGCCAAGATCTACTAGCGGGGATCTCCTACAATGAGCGGTTCTTC. This encodes CASSQDLLAGISYNERFF.

The CDR3 nucleotides are TGCGCCAGCAGGGACACTACTAGCACAGATACGCAGTATTTT. Amino acids: CASRDTTSTDTQYF. The V call is TRBV5-1, the J call TRBJ2-3; possibly TRBD1 for D (5 bases). CDR1 and CDR2 from the germline V gene are SGHRS and YFSETQ. The ends were cut back, 5 bases at V and 0 bases at J, with 10 bases in the middle. This CDR3 region has 14 residues. Full variable domain (outside the CDR3, taken from reference TRBV5-1 and TRBJ2-3): KAGVTQTPRYLIKTRGQQVTLSCSPISGHRSVSWYQQTPGQGLQFLFEYFSETQRNKGNFPGRFSGRQFSNSRSEMNVSTLELGDSALYLCASRDTTSTDTQYFGPGTRLTVL.

This clonotype was seen many times. The chain carries TRBV12-3 or TRBV12-4 and TRBJ2-7, with 7 bases identical to TRBD2. V trimming: 5 bases; J trimming: 2 bases; junction bases outside the gene matches: 12. The CDR3 has 16 amino acids. The CDR3, as DNA: TGTGCCAGCAGTGCCGCCTCGCGGGGGTCCGCCTACGAGCAGTACTTC. Protein product: CASSAASRGSAYEQYF.

V is TRBV25-1 and J is TRBJ2-2; D gene uncertain. The CDR3 consists of 13 residues. Germline V lookup: CDR1 MGHDK, CDR2 SYGVNS. V lost 1 base and J lost 6, with 6 bases in between. The chain's CDR3 is CASSELGAGELFF. The CDR3 nucleotides read TGTGCCAGCAGTGAATTGGGCGCCGGGGAGCTGTTTTTT. The variable domain in full, with the rest retrieved from reference TRBV25-1 and TRBJ2-2, is EADIYQTPRYLVIGTGKKITLECSQTMGHDKMYWYQQDPGMELHLIHYSYGVNSTEKGDLSSESTVSRIRTEHFPLTLESARPSHTSQYLCASSELGAGELFFGEGSRLTVL.